These T cell receptor beta chains were read from a single sample in a study of cytomegalovirus exposure and HLA in healthy donors. TCRdb keeps only in-frame clones here, not all; method: immunoSEQ multiplex PCR. The sample carries 100,000 to 120,000 clones, 76% recorded once. Sequenced sample: PBMCs. These receptors came from a young man in good health and CMV-seropositive. CDR3s include the opening cysteine and the closing phenylalanine or tryptophan. The D gene is left open where the match is weak. The listing skips clone size in some rows; elsewhere it reads once, few, many or a size class.

>TRBV7-8|NA|TRBJ2-5|NA
TGTGCCAGCAGCTTAGTTAGCAGGGGATTCCAAGAGACCCAGTACTTC
CASSLVSRGFQETQYF
>TRBV2|NA|TRBJ1-2|TRBD1
TGTGCCAGCAGTGGGAACCTTGACAGGGCTGGCTACACCTTC
CASSGNLDRAGYTF
>TRBV21-1|NA|TRBJ1-6|NA
TGTGCCAGCAGCAAAATCCGGCTGGGGACAGGGAGCCCCTATAATTCACCCCTCCACTTT
CASSKIRLGTGSPYNSPLHF
>TRBV7-2|NA|TRBJ1-3|NA
TGTGCCAGCAGCTCCGACAGAGGAAGGAACACCATATATTTT
CASSSDRGRNTIYF
>TRBV7-9|NA|TRBJ2-7|NA
TGTGCCAGCAGCCCCGGGACTTTGAGCTACGAGCAGTACTTC
CASSPGTLSYEQYF
>TRBV4-2|NA|TRBJ2-1|NA
TGTGCCAGCAGCCAAGATATGGGGCAGTACAATGAGCAGTTCTTC
CASSQDMGQYNEQFF
>TRBV29-1|NA|TRBJ2-1|NA
TGCAGCGTTGCCGGACACGAGGTCGACAATGAGCAGTTCTTC
CSVAGHEVDNEQFF
>TRBV19|NA|TRBJ2-1|TRBD2
TGTGCCAGTAGTAAGGGACTAGGCTACAATGAGCAGTTCTTC
CASSKGLGYNEQFF
>TRBV7-7|NA|TRBJ2-1|TRBD2
TGTGCTAGCAGCTCCTCGTCCCTAGCGGGGGGGGCTGAGCAGTTCTTC
CASSSSSLAGGAEQFF
>TRBV6-1|NA|TRBJ2-5|TRBD2
TGTGCCAGCAGTGAGCTAGCGGGGGAACAAGAGACCCAGTACTTC
CASSELAGEQETQYF
>TRBV7-2|once|TRBJ2-5|NA
TGTGCCAGCAGCTCCGACCGGGACTACCAAGAGACCCAGTACTTC
CASSSDRDYQETQYF
>TRBV27|NA|TRBJ2-7|NA
TGTGCCAGCAGTCCCCCGAGCTCCTACGAGCAGTACTTC
CASSPPSSYEQYF
>TRBV19|NA|TRBJ2-7|TRBD2
TGTGCCAGTAGTCTGAGCGGGGTCCCCTTCGAGCAGTACTTC
CASSLSGVPFEQYF
>TRBV10-2|NA|TRBJ1-1|NA
TGCGCCAGCAGGAAACAGGGAGATTATTCTGAAGCTTTCTTT
CASRKQGDYSEAFF
>TRBV11-2|NA|TRBJ1-2|NA
TGTGCCAGCAGTCCGGACAGCTACCCCCCTTCTTCTAGGGGCTACACCTTC
CASSPDSYPPSSRGYTF
>TRBV19|NA|TRBJ1-2|NA
TGTGCCAGTAGTCCTTTCACCCGGGGTGGCGCTAACTATGGCTACACCTTC
CASSPFTRGGANYGYTF